This TCR beta chain originates from a study of T cell responses to AZD1222 COVID-19 vaccine. General observations from the study: Spike-specific TCR depth and breadth grew after two AZD1222 doses. Sampling that yielded the repertoires occurred only after the peak T cell response. Vaccine-associated CD4 TCRs ranged over spike, dominating at 160-218 and 743-854. Clonal diversity may have been underestimated in mostly white British donors.

Only in-frame clones appear in the TCRdb table, and some are missing; sequencing was by immunoSEQ multiplex PCR. The data show around 99,000 clones, around 89% seen once. Deletions cut 3 bases from V and 2 bases from J, with 7 bases between. Germline lookup yields CDR1 KGHSH and CDR2 LQKENI. The CDR3 spans 13 residues. On this clone: Its specificity is not known.

The chain links TRBV18 to TRBJ1-1; D not certain. The sequence came from an adult in good health. This specimen consisted of peripheral blood, obtained on day 0 of AZD1222 vaccination. CDR3: CASSPVENTEAFF. For the CDR3, the DNA is TGTGCCAGCTCACCCGTAGAAAACACTGAAGCTTTCTTT.